This entry lists 17 T cell receptor beta chains sequenced from one sample in a study of OX40 agonist ivuxolimab in advanced cancers. Using immunoSEQ multiplex PCR, the repertoire was profiled, and TCRdb retains in-frame clones only, with some absent. The sample carries approximately 86,000 clones, about 94% recorded once. The sequenced sample was CD4+ or CD8+ T cells sorted from blood, obtained in a trial of the OX40 agonist ivuxolimab. Source of these receptors: an adult with an advanced solid tumor such as melanoma, head and neck, liver or kidney cancer.

V and J are TRBV5-1 and TRBJ1-2; unclear D gene. Trimming took 4 bases from V and 8 from J, leaving 12 bases between them. CDR1 and CDR2 from the germline V gene are SGHRS and YFSETQ. CDR3 length: 12 amino acids. In DNA, the CDR3 is TGCGCCAGCAGCCCGCCCCTTGGCGGCTACACCTTC. Translated: CASSPPLGGYTF.

This clone has a single count. The CDR3 here is CASRLGYSNQPQHF. The DNA for the CDR3 is TGTGCCAGCAGACTAGGGTATAGCAATCAGCCCCAGCATTTT. The rearrangement links TRBV6-1 to TRBJ1-5, with D hard to call. Germline assignment: CDR1 MNHNS and CDR2 SASEGT. With 6 bases removed from V and 0 bases from J, the gap between germline ends came to 9 bases. The CDR3 is 14 residues long.

This rearrangement joins TRBV9 to TRBJ2-7; D ambiguous. Trimming left V 0 bases short and J 3 bases short, with 10 bases between. The CDR3 loop spans 14 amino acids. Looked up from germline, CDR1 is SGDLS and CDR2 is YYNGEE. CDR3 protein: CASSVDNSVYEQYF. The DNA for the CDR3 is TGTGCCAGCAGCGTAGATAACAGTGTCTACGAGCAGTACTTC.

This chain links TRBV10-3 with TRBJ1-1; D call uncertain. Germline lookup yields CDR1 ENHRY and CDR2 SYGVKD. The V gene lost 0 bases and the J gene lost 2 bases, with 7 bases spanning the gap. This CDR3 is 14 amino acids long. CDR3 region: CAISESRGNTEAFF. The CDR3 DNA reads as TGTGCCATCAGTGAGTCTCGAGGAAACACTGAAGCTTTCTTT.

This chain uses TRBV4-1 with TRBJ2-7, with 8 positions matching TRBD2. The J segment lost 2 bases and the V segment lost 1 base, leaving 4 bases of the junction unmatched. Germline-derived CDR1 and CDR2 are MGHRA and YSYEKL. The length of the CDR3 is 15 residues. The CDR3 loop is CASSQAGTRTYEQYF. In DNA form, the CDR3 reads TGCGCCAGCAGCCAAGCCGGGACTAGGACCTACGAGCAGTACTTC.

The chain uses TRBV4-1 and TRBJ2-5, with unresolved D. Germline lookup yields CDR1 MGHRA and CDR2 YSYEKL. The germline V and J ends were trimmed by 4 bases and 4 bases, with 13 bases remaining between them. This CDR3 is built from 14 residues. The CDR3 region is CASSRFSRGETQYF. The DNA of the CDR3 is TGCGCCAGCAGCCGATTTTCCCGAGGAGAGACCCAGTACTTC.

The chain combines TRBV9 with TRBJ1-6; no firm D call. This CDR3 has 14 residues. V was clipped by 2 bases and J by 7 bases, with 10 bases between them. Per germline, CDR1 SGDLS and CDR2 YYNGEE. This CDR3 reads CASSVDPANSPLHF. The DNA for the CDR3 is TGTGCCAGCAGCGTGGACCCCGCAAATTCACCCCTCCACTTT.

The J gene is TRBJ1-3, the V gene TRBV28; TRBD1 is a possible D gene (5 bases). Between the trimmed V and J ends, which lost 2 bases and 5 bases, there was a span of 13 bases. The CDR3 has 15 amino acids. CDR1 and CDR2 from the germline V gene are MDHEN and SYDVKM. The CDR3 here is CASSLNLGGRNTIYF. For the CDR3, the DNA is TGTGCCAGCAGTTTAAATTTGGGGGGTAGAAACACCATATATTTT.

The chain recombines TRBV30 with TRBJ2-5; no definite D call. In germline, CDR1 is GTSNPN, CDR2 SVGIG (reference sequence). Trimming took off 5 bases at V and 2 bases at J, with 12 bases between the two ends. This CDR3 region has 13 residues. The CDR3 coding sequence is TGTGCCTGGGGTCACAGTTTTCAAGAGACCCAGTACTTC. Translation: CAWGHSFQETQYF.

The rearrangement uses TRBV29-1 and TRBJ2-6; either TRBD1 or TRBD2 may supply D (5 bases each). The CDR3 runs 17 residues. The V end lost 6 bases, the J end lost 0 bases, and 18 bases lay between the germline ends. Per germline, CDR1 SQVTM and CDR2 ANQGSEA. The chain's CDR3 is CSVTWGSGSSGANVLTF. CDR3 sequence (DNA): TGCAGCGTCACCTGGGGCAGCGGTAGCTCTGGGGCCAACGTCCTGACTTTC.

J is TRBJ2-7 and V is TRBV7-3; maybe TRBD1 (6 bases). The germline V gene encodes CDR1 SGHTA and CDR2 FQGTGA. The CDR3 is made up of 14 amino acids. Between the trimmed V and J ends, which lost 5 bases and 2 bases, there was a span of 13 bases. CDR3 in DNA: TGTGCCAGCAGCCAGACTCAGGGGCCCTACGAGCAGTACTTC. Its protein product is CASSQTQGPYEQYF.

V and J are TRBV4-3 and TRBJ2-5; 7 bases are a match to TRBD2. J gave up 4 bases and V 1 base, and 9 bases lay outside the gene matches. CDR1 is LGHNA and CDR2 is YSLEER in the germline V gene. The CDR3 is 16 residues long. CDR3 DNA sequence: TGCGCCAGCAGCCAAGGGGGAGGGTGGCAAGGAGAGACCCAGTACTTC. Translated: CASSQGGGWQGETQYF.

The gene calls are TRBV5-8 and TRBJ2-7; TRBD2 aligns across 7 bases. CDR1 and CDR2 (germline): SGHTS, YDEGEE. CDR3 length: 18 residues. With V trimmed by 0 bases and J by 2 bases, 14 bases remained unmatched. The CDR3 sequence is CASSLGFKRDLGAYEQYF. Here the CDR3 DNA reads TGTGCCAGCAGCTTGGGTTTCAAGCGGGACCTGGGAGCCTACGAGCAGTACTTC.

The chain uses TRBV28 and TRBJ2-2, with a possible D match to TRBD1 (5 bases). The V gene's germline CDR1 is MDHEN and CDR2 SYDVKM. This CDR3 region has 16 residues. V was pared by 2 bases and J by 3 bases, with 13 bases between. The CDR3 here is CASSLPTAAYTGELFF. The DNA for the CDR3 is TGTGCCAGCAGTTTACCGACAGCAGCCTACACCGGGGAGCTGTTTTTT.

The V and J genes are TRBV28 and TRBJ1-2, with D hard to call. The CDR3 sequence is 15 residues long. V gave up 4 bases and J gave up 2 bases, with 14 bases separating them. Germline CDR1 is MDHEN and CDR2 is SYDVKM. In DNA, the CDR3 is TGTGCCAGCAGTTCCCCGGGATCTTTAAACTATGGCTACACCTTC. Residues: CASSSPGSLNYGYTF.

The chain carries TRBV19 and TRBJ2-2; 9 nucleotides align to TRBD2. CDR1 is LNHDA and CDR2 is SQIVND in the germline V gene (reference sequence). The V segment lost 2 bases and the J segment 7 bases; nucleotides outside the gene matches: 5. The CDR3 is 15 residues long. For the CDR3, the DNA is TGTGCCAGTAGTATATTCGGGACTAGCCTCGGGGAGCTGTTTTTT. This sequence encodes CASSIFGTSLGELFF.

The genes are TRBV18 and TRBJ1-5; D ambiguous. Per germline, CDR1 KGHSH and CDR2 LQKENI. Trimming removed 3 bases from V and 0 bases from J, with 12 bases in between. The CDR3 length is 16 residues. The CDR3 spells CASSPQRTVSNQPQHF. CDR3 coding DNA: TGTGCCAGCTCACCCCAGAGGACGGTTAGCAATCAGCCCCAGCATTTT.